This is a list of T cell receptor beta chains from one sample in a study of CD8 T cells in ankylosing spondylitis. A single record per CDR3 protein comes from TCRdb applying MiXCR to the 5' RACE reads. This sample has roughly 230,000 distinct CDR3 sequences, with 18% found just once. Material for sequencing was blood, either unsorted or a sorted T cell fraction (not recorded which). The receptors were sampled from a male donor with ankylosing spondylitis or in good health (not recorded which). Each CDR3 is given with its conserved first and last residue. The D gene is left open where the match is weak. A clone size is listed for some rows: how often the clone was seen (once, few, many), or a class if it is expanded.

TRBD2 TRBJ2-7 TRBV12-3/TRBV12-4 few 14 CASRPGLAALEQYF TGTGCCAGCAGACCGGGACTAGCGGCTCTCGAGCAGTACTTC
NA TRBJ2-1 TRBV10-3 NA 15 CAISVVAPPYNEQFF TGTGCCATCAGTGTGGTAGCCCCCCCCTACAATGAGCAGTTCTTC
NA TRBJ2-1 TRBV29-1 few 12 CSVEEDLDEQFF TGCAGCGTTGAAGAGGACTTGGATGAGCAGTTCTTC
TRBD2 TRBJ2-1 TRBV14 NA 17 CASSQVASGFSYNEQFF TGTGCCAGCAGCCAAGTCGCTAGCGGTTTCTCCTACAATGAGCAGTTCTTC
NA TRBJ2-1 TRBV9 NA 15 CASSVEGLSYNEQFF TGTGCCAGCAGCGTAGAGGGACTCTCCTACAATGAGCAGTTCTTC
TRBD2 TRBJ2-5 TRBV6-2/TRBV6-3 NA 20 CASSPLSPLAGVRREETQYF TGTGCCAGCAGTCCCCTCTCCCCACTAGCGGGAGTCAGACGGGAAGAGACCCAGTACTTC
TRBD1 TRBJ2-2 TRBV4-1 many 15 CASSQLDRETGELFF TGCGCCAGCAGCCAACTTGACAGGGAGACCGGGGAGCTGTTTTTT
TRBD2 TRBJ2-3 TRBV12-5 few 17 CASGAEILAARADTQYF TGTGCTAGTGGTGCCGAAATACTAGCGGCTCGCGCAGATACGCAGTATTTT
TRBD1 TRBJ2-7 TRBV20-1 NA 13 CSARTGDGYEQYF TGCAGTGCGCGAACAGGGGACGGGTACGAGCAGTACTTC
TRBD2 TRBJ2-1 TRBV20-1 few 15 CSARVTSGVLGEQFF TGCAGTGCTAGGGTTACTAGCGGGGTTCTCGGGGAGCAGTTCTTC
TRBD2 TRBJ2-7 TRBV28 few 15 CASSLLGGSSYEQYF TGTGCCAGCAGTTTACTGGGGGGGAGCTCCTACGAGCAGTACTTC
TRBD2 TRBJ2-7 TRBV27 NA 16 CASSLRQGTRFDEQYF TGTGCCAGCAGTCTTCGTCAGGGGACTAGATTTGACGAGCAGTACTTC
TRBD2 TRBJ2-3 TRBV2 many 16 CASSETRGPSGNTQYF TGTGCCAGCAGTGAAACAAGGGGACCAAGCGGGAATACGCAGTATTTT
TRBD1 TRBJ1-2 TRBV4-3 few 16 CASSPDRDGGLYGYTF TGCGCCAGCAGCCCCGACAGGGACGGGGGGCTCTATGGCTACACCTTC
NA TRBJ2-7 TRBV4-1 NA 14 CASSHWGRGYEQYF TGCGCCAGCAGCCATTGGGGCAGGGGTTACGAGCAGTACTTC
TRBD2 TRBJ2-3 TRBV6-5 many 16 CASSYLLAGDTDTQYF TGTGCCAGCAGTTACCTCCTTGCGGGAGACACAGATACGCAGTATTTT
NA TRBJ2-7 TRBV7-3 NA 14 CASSLVVASNEQYF TGTGCCAGCAGCCTTGTGGTAGCGAGCAACGAGCAGTACTTC